What follows is one T cell receptor beta chain and its context. The antigen it binds to is not known. No per-base quality is available; no much larger clone lies one base away. The collaborating institutions used their own protocols to collect whole blood in K2EDTA tubes. Collaborator samples were shipped for TCRbeta analysis as frozen whole blood, isolated PBMCs, or DNA extracted from either sample type. TCRbeta CDR3 regions were amplified from genomic DNA by means of the immunoSEQ Assay, a bias-controlled multiplex PCR. From the authors' description of their analysis: Within the assay, amplification of reference gene primers was used to estimate how many nucleated cells each sample contained. To quantify the absolute abundance of each unique TCRbeta CDR3 rearrangement, sequence reads were collapsed and filtered. For each sample, productive Simpson clonality was calculated as the square root of Simpson's diversity index over productive rearrangements. TCRdb mirrors the immuneACCESS table, restricted to in-frame sequences. Some clones are absent from its copies; in checked studies, under half trace to an unresolved V gene, and the reason for the others is unknown. That table supplies the V and J calls and clone size; D and trimming were determined from the DNA. The sample table lists hundreds of thousands of clones, around 90% of them with a count of one. 3% to 3.5% of the sample is in the top ten clones.

These data come from a study of blood T cell repertoires in COVID-19 (dated by TCRdb to the early 2020s). With respect to the entire study: Collaborator samples came from the United States, Italy and Spain and covered acute and convalescent phases of COVID-19. The material from the prospective study consisted of cDNA or gDNA derived from T cells, B-cell-depleted T cells, or PBMCs. Subjects who had been exposed to COVID-19, were actively infected with it, or had recovered from it provided the deeply sampled blood TCRbeta repertoires that made up the dataset. The repertoires were released in a freely available public database meant as a resource for research on the immune response to SARS-CoV-2. Samples came from the ongoing ImmuneRACE study (first 160 participants) plus 1,254 subjects from 6 global collaborators. A de-identified subject ID, COVID-19 status, age in years and sex were almost always included in the sample metadata. Where HLA class I and class II types were available, the types were taken from metadata supplied by the sample provider, not from assay-based typing. The full study reports these points: The amount of clinical and demographic metadata varied by source and participant and was provided uncurated.

This receptor was taken from a man in his sixties with acute or convalescent COVID-19. The specimen sequenced was peripheral blood.

The CDR3 protein sequence reads: CASSQGIGSTTTNYGYTF. The nucleotides read TGTGCCAGCAGCCAAGGGATTGGCAGTACTACTACTAACTATGGCTACACCTTC. The rearranged chain carries TRBV3-1 (or the pseudogene TRBV3-2) and TRBJ1-2; no confident D gene assignment can be made. From a lookup of the germline V gene (reference sequence), CDR1 and CDR2 are LGHDT and YNNKEL. V is cut by 1 base and J by 0 bases, and the space between the germline ends is 18 bases. From cysteine to phenylalanine, the CDR3 is 18 amino acids long. The entry retains the CDR3 DNA only, 54 bases that are in frame from base 1.